This T cell receptor beta chain was recorded in a study of blood T cell repertoires in COVID-19. Study-wide background: The United States, Italy and Spain supplied acute and convalescent COVID-19 samples.

The CDR3 runs to 17 residues. Germline CDR1 is SGHKS and CDR2 is YYEKEE (reference sequence). V gave up 1 base and J gave up 5 bases; unmatched junction bases: 7. Source study methods: Reference gene primer amplification yielded estimated nucleated cell counts. Assay used: immunoSEQ multiplex PCR; TCRdb lists only in-frame clones, some missing. V and J calls and clone size are given by that table; D and trimming were obtained from the DNA. The repertoire consists of approximately 33,000 clones, with roughly 86% occurring once and the leading ten covering approximately 7.9%. While infection was still active, Seattle patients were enrolled and then followed longitudinally.

This clonotype originated in a man in his 60s with COVID-19, enrolled during active disease. The sequenced sample was peripheral blood. The chain combines TRBV5-5 with TRBJ2-2; TRBD2 agrees at 11 bases. The CDR3 loop is CASSLTGTSGGTGELFF. CDR3 bases: TGTGCCAGCAGCTTGACTGGGACTAGCGGAGGTACCGGGGAGCTGTTTTTT.